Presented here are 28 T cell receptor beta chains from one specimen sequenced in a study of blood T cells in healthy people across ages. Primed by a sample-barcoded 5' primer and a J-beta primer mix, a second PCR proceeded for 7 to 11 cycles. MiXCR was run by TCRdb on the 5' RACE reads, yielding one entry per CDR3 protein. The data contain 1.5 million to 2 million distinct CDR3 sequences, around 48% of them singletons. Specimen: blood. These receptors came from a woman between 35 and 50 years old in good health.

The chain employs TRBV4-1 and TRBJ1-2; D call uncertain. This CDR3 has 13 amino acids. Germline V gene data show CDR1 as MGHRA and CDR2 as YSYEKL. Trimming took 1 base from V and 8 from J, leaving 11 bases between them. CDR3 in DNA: TGCGCCAGCAGCCAAGCGGGGTTGGTCGGCTACACCTTC. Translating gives CASSQAGLVGYTF.

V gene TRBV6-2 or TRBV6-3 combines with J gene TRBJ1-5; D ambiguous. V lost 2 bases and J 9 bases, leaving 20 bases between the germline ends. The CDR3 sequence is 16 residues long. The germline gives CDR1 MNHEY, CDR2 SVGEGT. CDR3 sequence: CASSYEGLGGYGPQHF. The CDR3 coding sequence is TGTGCCAGCAGTTACGAGGGCCTGGGAGGGTACGGGCCCCAGCATTTT.

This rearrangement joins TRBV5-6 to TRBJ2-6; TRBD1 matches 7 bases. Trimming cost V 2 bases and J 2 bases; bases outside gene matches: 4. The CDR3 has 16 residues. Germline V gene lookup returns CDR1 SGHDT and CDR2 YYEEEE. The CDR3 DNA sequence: TGTGCCAGCAGCTTATTACAGGGGACTGGGGCCAACGTCCTGACTTTC. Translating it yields CASSLLQGTGANVLTF.

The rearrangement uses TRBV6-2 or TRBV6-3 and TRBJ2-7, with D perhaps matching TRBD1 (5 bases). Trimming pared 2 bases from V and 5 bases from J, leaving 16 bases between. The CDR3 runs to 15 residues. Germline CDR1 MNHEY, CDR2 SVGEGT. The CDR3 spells CASSYKRGNYNEQYF. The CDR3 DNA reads TGTGCCAGCAGTTACAAAAGGGGTAACTACAACGAGCAGTACTTC.

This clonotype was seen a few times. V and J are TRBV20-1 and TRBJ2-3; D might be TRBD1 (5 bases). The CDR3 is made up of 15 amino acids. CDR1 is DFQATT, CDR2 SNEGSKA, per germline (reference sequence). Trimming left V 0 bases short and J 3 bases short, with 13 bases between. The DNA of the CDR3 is TGCAGTGCTAGAGATAGCCAGGGCTTGACAGATACGCAGTATTTT. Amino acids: CSARDSQGLTDTQYF.

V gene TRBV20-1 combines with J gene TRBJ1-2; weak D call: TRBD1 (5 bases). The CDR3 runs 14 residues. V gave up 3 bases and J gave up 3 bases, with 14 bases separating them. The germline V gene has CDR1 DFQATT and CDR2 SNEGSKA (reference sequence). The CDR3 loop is CSASVAGRDYGYTF. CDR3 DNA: TGCAGTGCTAGTGTGGCAGGGCGCGACTATGGCTACACCTTC.

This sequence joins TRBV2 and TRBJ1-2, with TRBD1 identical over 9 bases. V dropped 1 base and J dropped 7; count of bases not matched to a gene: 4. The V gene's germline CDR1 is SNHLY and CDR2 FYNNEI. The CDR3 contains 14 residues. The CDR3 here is CASSEGWTGAGYTF. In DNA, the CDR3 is TGTGCCAGCAGTGAAGGATGGACAGGGGCTGGCTACACCTTC.

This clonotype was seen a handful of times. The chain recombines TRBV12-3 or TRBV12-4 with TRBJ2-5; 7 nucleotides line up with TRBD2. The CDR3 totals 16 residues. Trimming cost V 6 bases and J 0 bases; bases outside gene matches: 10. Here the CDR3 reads CASSPTGGMYQETQYF. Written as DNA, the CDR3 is TGTGCCAGCAGCCCTACCGGGGGGATGTACCAAGAGACCCAGTACTTC.

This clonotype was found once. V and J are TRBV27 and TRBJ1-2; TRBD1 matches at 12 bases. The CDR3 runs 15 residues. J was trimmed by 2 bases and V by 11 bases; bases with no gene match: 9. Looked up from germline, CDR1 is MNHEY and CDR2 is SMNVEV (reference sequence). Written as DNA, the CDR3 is TGTGCCGCCGGGACAGGGGGCGGAAAAAACTATGGCTACACCTTC. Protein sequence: CAAGTGGGKNYGYTF.

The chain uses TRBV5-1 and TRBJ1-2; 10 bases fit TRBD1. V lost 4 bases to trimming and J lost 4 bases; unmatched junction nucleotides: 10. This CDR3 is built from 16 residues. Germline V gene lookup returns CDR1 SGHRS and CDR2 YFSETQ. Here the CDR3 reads CASSLSGTGDGYGYTF. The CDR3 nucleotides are TGCGCCAGCAGCCTATCCGGGACAGGGGATGGCTATGGCTACACCTTC.

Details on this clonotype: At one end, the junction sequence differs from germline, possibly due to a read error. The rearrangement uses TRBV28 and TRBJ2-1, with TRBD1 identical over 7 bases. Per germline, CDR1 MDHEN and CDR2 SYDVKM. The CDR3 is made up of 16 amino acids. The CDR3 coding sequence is TGTGCCAGCAGTTTAATTAGGGACAGATTCTACAATGAGCAGTTCTTT. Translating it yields CASSLIRDRFYNEQFF.

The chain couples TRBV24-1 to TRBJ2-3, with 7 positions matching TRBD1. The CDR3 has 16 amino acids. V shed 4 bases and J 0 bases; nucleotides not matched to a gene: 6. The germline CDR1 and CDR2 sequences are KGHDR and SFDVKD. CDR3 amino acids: CATSDPGTASTDTQYF. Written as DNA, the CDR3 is TGTGCCACCAGTGACCCCGGGACAGCAAGCACAGATACGCAGTATTTT.

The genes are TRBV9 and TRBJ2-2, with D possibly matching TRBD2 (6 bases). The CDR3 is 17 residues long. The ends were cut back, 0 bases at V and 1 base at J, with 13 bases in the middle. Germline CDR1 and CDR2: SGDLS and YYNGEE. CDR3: CASSVVPGEVNTGELFF. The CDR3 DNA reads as TGTGCCAGCAGCGTAGTCCCGGGAGAAGTGAACACCGGGGAGCTGTTTTTT.

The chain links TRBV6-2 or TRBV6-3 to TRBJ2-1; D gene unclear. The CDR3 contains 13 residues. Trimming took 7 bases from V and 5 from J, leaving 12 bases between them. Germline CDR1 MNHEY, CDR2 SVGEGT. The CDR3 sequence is CASKASLNNEQFF. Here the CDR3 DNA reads TGTGCCAGCAAAGCTTCCTTAAACAATGAGCAGTTCTTC.

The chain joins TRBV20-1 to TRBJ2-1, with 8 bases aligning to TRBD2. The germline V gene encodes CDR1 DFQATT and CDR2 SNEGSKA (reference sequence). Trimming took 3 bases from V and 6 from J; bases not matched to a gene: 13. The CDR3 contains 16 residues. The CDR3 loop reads CSASRTRGGPSNEQFF. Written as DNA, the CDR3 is TGCAGTGCTAGTCGAACTCGGGGGGGCCCTTCCAATGAGCAGTTCTTC.

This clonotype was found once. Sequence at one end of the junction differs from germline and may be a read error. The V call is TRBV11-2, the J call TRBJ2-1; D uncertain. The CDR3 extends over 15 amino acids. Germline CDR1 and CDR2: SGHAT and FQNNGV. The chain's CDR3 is CANSLVVSISGEQFF. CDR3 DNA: TGTGCCAACAGCTTAGTGGTCTCTATCTCGGGTGAGCAGTTCTTC.

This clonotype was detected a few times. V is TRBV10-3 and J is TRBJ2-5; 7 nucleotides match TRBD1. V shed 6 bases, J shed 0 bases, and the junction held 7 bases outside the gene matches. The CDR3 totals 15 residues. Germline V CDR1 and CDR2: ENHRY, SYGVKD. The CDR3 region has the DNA TGTGCCATCAGCCGACAGGGCAAGTACCAAGAGACCCAGTACTTC. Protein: CAISRQGKYQETQYF.

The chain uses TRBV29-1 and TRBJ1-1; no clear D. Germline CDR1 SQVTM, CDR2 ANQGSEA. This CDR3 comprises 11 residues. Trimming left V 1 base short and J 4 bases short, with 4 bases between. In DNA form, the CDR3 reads TGCAGCGTTGAAGTGCCCACTGAAGCTTTCTTT. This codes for CSVEVPTEAFF.

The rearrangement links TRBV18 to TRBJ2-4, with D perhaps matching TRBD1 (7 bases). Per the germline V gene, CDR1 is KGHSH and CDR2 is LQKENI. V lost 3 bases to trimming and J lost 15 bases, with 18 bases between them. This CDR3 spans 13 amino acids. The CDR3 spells CASSPQQGGERYF. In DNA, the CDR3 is TGTGCCAGCTCACCGCAGCAGGGGGGCGAGCGGTACTTC. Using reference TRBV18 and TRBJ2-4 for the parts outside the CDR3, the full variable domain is NAGVMQNPRHLVRRRGQEARLRCSPMKGHSHVYWYRQLPEEGLKFMVYLQKENIIDESGMPKERFSAEFPKEGPSILRIQQVVRGDSAAYFCASSPQQGGERYFGAGTRLSVL.

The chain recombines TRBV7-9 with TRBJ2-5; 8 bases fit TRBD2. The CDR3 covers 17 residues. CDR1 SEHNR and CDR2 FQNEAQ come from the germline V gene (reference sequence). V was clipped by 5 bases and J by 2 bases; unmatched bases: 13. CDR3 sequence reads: CASSILLGSGVQETQYF. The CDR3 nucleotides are TGTGCCAGCAGCATCCTCCTCGGTAGCGGGGTACAAGAGACCCAGTACTTC.

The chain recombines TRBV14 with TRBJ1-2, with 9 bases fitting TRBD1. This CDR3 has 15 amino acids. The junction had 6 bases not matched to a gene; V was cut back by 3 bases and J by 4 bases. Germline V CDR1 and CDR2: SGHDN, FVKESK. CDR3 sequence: CASSHLGQGSYGYTF. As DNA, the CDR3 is TGTGCCAGCAGCCATCTAGGACAGGGGAGCTATGGCTACACCTTC.

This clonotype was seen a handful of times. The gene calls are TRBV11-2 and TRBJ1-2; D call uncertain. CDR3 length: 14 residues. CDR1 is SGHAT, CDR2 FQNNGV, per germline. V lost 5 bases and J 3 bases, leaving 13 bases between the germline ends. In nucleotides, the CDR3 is TGTGCCAGCAGCCGGGCCCTAAGGGACTATGGCTACACCTTC. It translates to CASSRALRDYGYTF.

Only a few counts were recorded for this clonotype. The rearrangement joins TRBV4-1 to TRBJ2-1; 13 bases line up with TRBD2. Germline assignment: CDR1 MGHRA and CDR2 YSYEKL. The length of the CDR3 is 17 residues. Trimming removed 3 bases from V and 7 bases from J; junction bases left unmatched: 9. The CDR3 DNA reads TGCGCCAGCAGCCAGACCCAACTAGCGGGGGGGCTAAATGAGCAGTTCTTC. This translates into CASSQTQLAGGLNEQFF.

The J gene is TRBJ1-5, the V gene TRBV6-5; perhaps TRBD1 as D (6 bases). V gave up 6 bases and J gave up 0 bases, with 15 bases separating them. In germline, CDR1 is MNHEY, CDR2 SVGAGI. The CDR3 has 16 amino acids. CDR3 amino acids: CASRPLTGTSNQPQHF. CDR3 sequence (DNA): TGTGCCAGCAGGCCCCTAACAGGGACTAGCAATCAGCCCCAGCATTTT.

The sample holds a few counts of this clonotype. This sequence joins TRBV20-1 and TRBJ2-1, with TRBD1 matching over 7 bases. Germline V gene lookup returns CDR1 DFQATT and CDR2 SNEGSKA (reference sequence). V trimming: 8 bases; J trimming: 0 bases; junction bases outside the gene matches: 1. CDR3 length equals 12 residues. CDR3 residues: CSNRGSYNEQFF. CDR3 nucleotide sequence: TGCAGTAACAGGGGCTCCTACAATGAGCAGTTCTTC.

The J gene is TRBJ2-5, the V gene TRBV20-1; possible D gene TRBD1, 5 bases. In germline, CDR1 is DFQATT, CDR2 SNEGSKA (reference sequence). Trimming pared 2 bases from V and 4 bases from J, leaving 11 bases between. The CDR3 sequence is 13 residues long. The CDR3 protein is CSARKGPPETQYF. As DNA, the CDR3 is TGCAGTGCTAGAAAGGGGCCCCCAGAGACCCAGTACTTC.

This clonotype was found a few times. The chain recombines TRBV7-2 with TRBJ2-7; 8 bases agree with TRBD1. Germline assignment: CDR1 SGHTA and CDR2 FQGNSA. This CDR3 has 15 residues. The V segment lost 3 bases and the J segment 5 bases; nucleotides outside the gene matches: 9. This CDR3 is CASSLEGQGSNEQYF. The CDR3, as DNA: TGTGCCAGCAGCTTGGAAGGACAGGGTAGCAACGAGCAGTACTTC.

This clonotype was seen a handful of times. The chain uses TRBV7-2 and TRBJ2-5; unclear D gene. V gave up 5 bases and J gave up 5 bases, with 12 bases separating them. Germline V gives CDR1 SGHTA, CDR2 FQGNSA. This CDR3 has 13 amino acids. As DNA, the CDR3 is TGTGCCAGCAGCCCCTCGCCTCCGGAGACCCAGTACTTC. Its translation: CASSPSPPETQYF.